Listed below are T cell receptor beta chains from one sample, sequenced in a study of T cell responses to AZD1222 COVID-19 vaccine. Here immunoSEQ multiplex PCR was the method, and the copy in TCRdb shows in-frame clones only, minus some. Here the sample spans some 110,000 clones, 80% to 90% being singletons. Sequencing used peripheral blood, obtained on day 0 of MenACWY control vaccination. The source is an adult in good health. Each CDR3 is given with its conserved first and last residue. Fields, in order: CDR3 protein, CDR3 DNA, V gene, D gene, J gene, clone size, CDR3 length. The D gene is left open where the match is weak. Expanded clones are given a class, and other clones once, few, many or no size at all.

CDR3 protein: CASSLDAGLGHGYTF
CDR3 DNA: TGTGCCAGCAGCTTGGATGCGGGGTTAGGGCATGGCTACACCTTC
V gene: TRBV5-4
D gene: .
J gene: TRBJ1-2
clone size: few
CDR3 length: 15

CDR3 protein: CAETLDGTNYGYTF
CDR3 DNA: TGTGCCGAGACCCTAGACGGAACTAACTATGGCTACACCTTC
V gene: TRBV7-2
D gene: .
J gene: TRBJ1-2
clone size: .
CDR3 length: 14

CDR3 protein: CASSFGTGDYGYTF
CDR3 DNA: TGTGCCAGCAGCTTCGGGACAGGCGACTATGGCTACACCTTC
V gene: TRBV7-9
D gene: TRBD1
J gene: TRBJ1-2
clone size: .
CDR3 length: 14

CDR3 protein: CASSSSSGGLGYGYTF
CDR3 DNA: TGTGCCAGCAGTTCATCCTCAGGGGGCTTAGGATATGGCTACACCTTC
V gene: TRBV27
D gene: TRBD1
J gene: TRBJ1-2
clone size: .
CDR3 length: 16

CDR3 protein: CASSLGLAGAHLQETQYF
CDR3 DNA: TGCGCCAGCAGCTTGGGACTAGCGGGGGCCCACCTCCAAGAGACCCAGTACTTC
V gene: TRBV5-1
D gene: TRBD2
J gene: TRBJ2-5
clone size: .
CDR3 length: 18

CDR3 protein: CAISGGAGTDTQYF
CDR3 DNA: TGTGCCATCAGTGGAGGGGCGGGCACAGATACGCAGTATTTT
V gene: TRBV10-3
D gene: .
J gene: TRBJ2-3
clone size: .
CDR3 length: 14

CDR3 protein: CASSQRGDGGDSPLHF
CDR3 DNA: TGTGCCAGCAGCCAGAGGGGTGACGGGGGCGATTCACCCCTCCACTTT
V gene: TRBV7-6
D gene: .
J gene: TRBJ1-6
clone size: .
CDR3 length: 16

CDR3 protein: CASSQVGQPQHF
CDR3 DNA: TGCGCCAGCAGCCAAGTAGGTCAGCCCCAGCATTTT
V gene: TRBV4-1
D gene: .
J gene: TRBJ1-5
clone size: once
CDR3 length: 12

CDR3 protein: CASSQQKTGDGYTF
CDR3 DNA: TGTGCCAGCTCACAACAGAAGACAGGGGACGGCTACACCTTC
V gene: TRBV18
D gene: TRBD1
J gene: TRBJ1-2
clone size: .
CDR3 length: 14

CDR3 protein: CASSIMDMNTEAFF
CDR3 DNA: TGTGCCAGTAGTATTATGGATATGAACACTGAAGCTTTCTTT
V gene: TRBV19
D gene: .
J gene: TRBJ1-1
clone size: .
CDR3 length: 14

CDR3 protein: CASSPQGVGRNTIYF
CDR3 DNA: TGTGCCAGCTCACCGCAGGGAGTAGGGAGAAACACCATATATTTT
V gene: TRBV18
D gene: .
J gene: TRBJ1-3
clone size: .
CDR3 length: 15

CDR3 protein: CASSYVRTGGTYGYTF
CDR3 DNA: TGTGCCAGCAGTTACGTAAGGACGGGAGGGACTTATGGCTACACCTTC
V gene: TRBV6-5
D gene: .
J gene: TRBJ1-2
clone size: .
CDR3 length: 16

CDR3 protein: CATSRAGGVRPSPREISNQPQHF
CDR3 DNA: TGTGCCACCAGCAGAGCAGGGGGGGTCCGACCTTCACCTAGGGAGATTAGCAATCAGCCCCAGCATTTT
V gene: TRBV15
D gene: TRBD1
J gene: TRBJ1-5
clone size: .
CDR3 length: 23

CDR3 protein: CASSPPYETGPEAFF
CDR3 DNA: TGCGCCAGCAGCCCCCCGTATGAGACAGGGCCTGAAGCTTTCTTT
V gene: TRBV5-1
D gene: TRBD1
J gene: TRBJ1-1
clone size: .
CDR3 length: 15

CDR3 protein: CASSPTVNEKLFF
CDR3 DNA: TGTGCCAGCTCACCGACAGTTAATGAAAAACTGTTTTTT
V gene: TRBV18
D gene: .
J gene: TRBJ1-4
clone size: .
CDR3 length: 13

CDR3 protein: CASSQGDPVGTDTQYF
CDR3 DNA: TGTGCCAGCAGCCAAGGGGACCCCGTGGGTACAGATACGCAGTATTTT
V gene: TRBV4-2
D gene: .
J gene: TRBJ2-3
clone size: few
CDR3 length: 16

CDR3 protein: CASSLGGRDTEAFF
CDR3 DNA: TGTGCCAGCAGCTTAGGGGGTCGGGACACTGAAGCTTTCTTT
V gene: TRBV11-2
D gene: .
J gene: TRBJ1-1
clone size: few
CDR3 length: 14

CDR3 protein: CASSSPGTAVANYGYTF
CDR3 DNA: TGTGCCAGCAGCTCCCCCGGGACAGCAGTAGCTAACTATGGCTACACCTTC
V gene: TRBV28
D gene: TRBD1
J gene: TRBJ1-2
clone size: .
CDR3 length: 17

CDR3 protein: CASSQLFGGRNYGYTF
CDR3 DNA: TGTGCCAGCAGCCAACTGTTTGGGGGGAGGAACTATGGCTACACCTTC
V gene: TRBV7-8
D gene: .
J gene: TRBJ1-2
clone size: .
CDR3 length: 16

CDR3 protein: CASSSGTGLAPLHF
CDR3 DNA: TGCGCCAGCAGTTCTGGGACAGGTCTTGCACCCCTCCACTTT
V gene: TRBV5-1
D gene: TRBD1
J gene: TRBJ1-6
clone size: .
CDR3 length: 14

CDR3 protein: CASIGTAGGSPLHF
CDR3 DNA: TGTGCCAGCATCGGGACAGCGGGGGGTTCACCCCTCCACTTT
V gene: TRBV7-9
D gene: TRBD1
J gene: TRBJ1-6
clone size: .
CDR3 length: 14

CDR3 protein: CASSQDRVDISYEQYF
CDR3 DNA: TGCGCCAGCAGCCAAGATCGAGTAGACATCTCCTACGAGCAGTACTTC
V gene: TRBV4-3
D gene: .
J gene: TRBJ2-7
clone size: few
CDR3 length: 16

CDR3 protein: CASSLTGSKAETQYF
CDR3 DNA: TGTGCCAGCAGTCTCACCGGGTCCAAGGCGGAGACCCAGTACTTC
V gene: TRBV3-1/TRBV3-2
D gene: .
J gene: TRBJ2-5
clone size: .
CDR3 length: 15

CDR3 protein: CAISGGGTGELFF
CDR3 DNA: TGTGCCATAAGCGGGGGAGGGACCGGGGAGCTGTTTTTT
V gene: TRBV12-3/TRBV12-4
D gene: TRBD2
J gene: TRBJ2-2
clone size: few
CDR3 length: 13

CDR3 protein: CASSLEGVLNTGELFF
CDR3 DNA: TGTGCCAGCAGCTTAGAGGGGGTGCTTAACACCGGGGAGCTGTTTTTT
V gene: TRBV7-2
D gene: .
J gene: TRBJ2-2
clone size: once
CDR3 length: 16

CDR3 protein: CASSYRQGSQPQHF
CDR3 DNA: TGTGCCAGCAGCTACAGACAGGGGAGTCAGCCCCAGCATTTT
V gene: TRBV7-6
D gene: TRBD1
J gene: TRBJ1-5
clone size: .
CDR3 length: 14

CDR3 protein: CASLGTLNTEAFF
CDR3 DNA: TGTGCCAGTTTAGGGACCTTGAACACTGAAGCTTTCTTT
V gene: TRBV19
D gene: .
J gene: TRBJ1-1
clone size: once
CDR3 length: 13

CDR3 protein: CASSVAPGWAQETQYF
CDR3 DNA: TGTGCCAGCAGCGTAGCTCCCGGGTGGGCACAAGAGACCCAGTACTTC
V gene: TRBV9
D gene: .
J gene: TRBJ2-5
clone size: .
CDR3 length: 16

CDR3 protein: CASSQFWGIADTQYF
CDR3 DNA: TGTGCCAGCAGCCAATTTTGGGGGATCGCAGATACGCAGTATTTT
V gene: TRBV14
D gene: .
J gene: TRBJ2-3
clone size: .
CDR3 length: 15

CDR3 protein: CASSQGDTEAFF
CDR3 DNA: TGTGCCAGCTCACAGGGGGACACTGAAGCTTTCTTT
V gene: TRBV18
D gene: .
J gene: TRBJ1-1
clone size: .
CDR3 length: 12

CDR3 protein: CASSNRREQYF
CDR3 DNA: TGTGCCAGCAGTAACCGGCGAGAGCAGTACTTC
V gene: TRBV28
D gene: .
J gene: TRBJ2-7
clone size: .
CDR3 length: 11

CDR3 protein: CASSSSVGLGPSGNTIYF
CDR3 DNA: TGTGCCAGCAGCTCTAGCGTCGGACTTGGGCCCTCTGGAAACACCATATATTTT
V gene: TRBV7-9
D gene: .
J gene: TRBJ1-3
clone size: .
CDR3 length: 18

CDR3 protein: CASTLAGGGTDTQYF
CDR3 DNA: TGTGCCAGCACTTTAGCCGGGGGAGGGACAGATACGCAGTATTTT
V gene: TRBV6-5
D gene: TRBD2
J gene: TRBJ2-3
clone size: .
CDR3 length: 15

CDR3 protein: CASSLGAFRETQYF
CDR3 DNA: TGCGCCAGCAGCTTGGGAGCCTTTAGGGAGACCCAGTACTTC
V gene: TRBV5-1
D gene: .
J gene: TRBJ2-5
clone size: once
CDR3 length: 14

CDR3 protein: CASRHTGKTHGYTF
CDR3 DNA: TGTGCCAGTAGGCACACAGGGAAAACCCATGGCTACACCTTC
V gene: TRBV19
D gene: .
J gene: TRBJ1-2
clone size: .
CDR3 length: 14

CDR3 protein: CASSRGLAGVGETQYF
CDR3 DNA: TGTGCCAGCAGCCGTGGACTAGCGGGGGTGGGAGAGACCCAGTACTTC
V gene: TRBV11-2
D gene: TRBD2
J gene: TRBJ2-5
clone size: .
CDR3 length: 16

CDR3 protein: CASSAGPRGGYTF
CDR3 DNA: TGTGCCAGCAGCGCCGGGCCCAGAGGTGGCTACACCTTC
V gene: TRBV2
D gene: .
J gene: TRBJ1-2
clone size: once
CDR3 length: 13

CDR3 protein: CASSPDNTGELFF
CDR3 DNA: TGTGCCAGCTCACCAGACAACACCGGGGAGCTGTTTTTT
V gene: TRBV18
D gene: .
J gene: TRBJ2-2
clone size: .
CDR3 length: 13

CDR3 protein: CASSFRRNTEAFF
CDR3 DNA: TGTGCCAGCAGTTTTAGGAGGAACACTGAAGCTTTCTTT
V gene: TRBV28
D gene: .
J gene: TRBJ1-1
clone size: .
CDR3 length: 13

CDR3 protein: CASSPGGEQYF
CDR3 DNA: TGTGCCAGCAGTCCCGGGGGAGAGCAGTACTTC
V gene: TRBV27
D gene: .
J gene: TRBJ2-7
clone size: .
CDR3 length: 11

CDR3 protein: CASSFLGPTDTQYF
CDR3 DNA: TGTGCCAGCAGTTTCCTAGGACCCACAGATACGCAGTATTTT
V gene: TRBV28
D gene: .
J gene: TRBJ2-3
clone size: few
CDR3 length: 14

CDR3 protein: CASSASTRSYTF
CDR3 DNA: TGCGCCAGCAGCGCCTCGACACGGAGCTACACCTTC
V gene: TRBV5-1
D gene: .
J gene: TRBJ1-2
clone size: .
CDR3 length: 12

CDR3 protein: CASRGNTEAFF
CDR3 DNA: TGTGCCAGCAGGGGGAACACTGAAGCTTTCTTT
V gene: TRBV25-1
D gene: .
J gene: TRBJ1-1
clone size: .
CDR3 length: 11

CDR3 protein: CASSLLQVTDTQYF
CDR3 DNA: TGTGCCAGCAGCTTATTACAGGTCACAGATACGCAGTATTTT
V gene: TRBV7-2
D gene: .
J gene: TRBJ2-3
clone size: .
CDR3 length: 14

CDR3 protein: CASSSDRVNYGYTF
CDR3 DNA: TGCGCCAGCAGCTCAGACAGGGTCAACTATGGCTACACCTTC
V gene: TRBV5-1
D gene: TRBD1
J gene: TRBJ1-2
clone size: .
CDR3 length: 14

CDR3 protein: CASGGTGAYNEQFF
CDR3 DNA: TGTGCCAGTGGGGGCACAGGGGCGTACAATGAGCAGTTCTTC
V gene: TRBV28
D gene: TRBD1
J gene: TRBJ2-1
clone size: .
CDR3 length: 14

CDR3 protein: CASSEGLNLVGRPDTQYF
CDR3 DNA: TGTGCCAGCAGTGAAGGACTTAATCTTGTAGGTCGCCCAGATACGCAGTATTTT
V gene: TRBV6-1
D gene: .
J gene: TRBJ2-3
clone size: .
CDR3 length: 18

CDR3 protein: CASFQAGTDDKVYTF
CDR3 DNA: TGTGCCAGCTTCCAAGCCGGGACCGATGACAAGGTCTACACCTTC
V gene: TRBV5-6
D gene: .
J gene: TRBJ1-2
clone size: .
CDR3 length: 15

CDR3 protein: CASSHDRSSGNTIYF
CDR3 DNA: TGCGCCAGCAGCCATGACAGGTCCTCTGGAAACACCATATATTTT
V gene: TRBV4-3
D gene: .
J gene: TRBJ1-3
clone size: once
CDR3 length: 15

CDR3 protein: CASSLQSYEQYF
CDR3 DNA: TGTGCCAGCAGCTTACAAAGCTACGAGCAGTACTTC
V gene: TRBV7-2
D gene: .
J gene: TRBJ2-7
clone size: .
CDR3 length: 12

CDR3 protein: CASSERGTVNEKLFF
CDR3 DNA: TGTGCCAGCAGTGAAAGGGGGACAGTGAATGAAAAACTGTTTTTT
V gene: TRBV2
D gene: TRBD1
J gene: TRBJ1-4
clone size: few
CDR3 length: 15

CDR3 protein: CASSALRDRGPQHF
CDR3 DNA: TGTGCCAGTAGTGCCCTCCGGGACAGGGGGCCCCAGCATTTT
V gene: TRBV19
D gene: TRBD1
J gene: TRBJ1-5
clone size: .
CDR3 length: 14

CDR3 protein: CASSPTQGEDSPLHF
CDR3 DNA: TGTGCCAGCAGCCCAACACAGGGGGAAGATTCACCCCTCCACTTT
V gene: TRBV9
D gene: TRBD1
J gene: TRBJ1-6
clone size: .
CDR3 length: 15

CDR3 protein: CASSLETYEQYF
CDR3 DNA: TGTGCCAGCAGCCTAGAGACCTACGAGCAGTACTTC
V gene: TRBV7-8
D gene: .
J gene: TRBJ2-7
clone size: few
CDR3 length: 12